This record looks at one T cell receptor beta chain sequence and its context. Its binding antigen is unknown. Base qualities are not recorded, but no much larger clone differs from it by a single base. The immunoSEQ Assay, a bias-controlled multiplex PCR, was used to amplify TCRbeta CDR3 regions from genomic DNA. The paper's processing steps were these. The number of nucleated cells in each sample was estimated by amplification of reference gene primers within the assay. Sequence reads were collapsed and filtered to measure the absolute abundance of every unique TCRbeta CDR3 rearrangement. For each sample, productive Simpson clonality was calculated by taking the square root of Simpson's diversity index across productive rearrangements. Drawn from immuneACCESS, this table holds only the in-frame rearrangements with V and J called that TCRdb kept. Clones are partly lost; checked studies trace under half to an unresolved V gene and leave the rest unexplained. V and J calls and clone size are those listed in that table; D and trimming were worked out from the DNA. The sample records about 28,000 clones, roughly nine tenths of which are singletons. More than 5% of the sample belongs to the ten largest clones.

The data belong to a study of blood T cell repertoires in COVID-19 (dated by TCRdb to between 2020 and 2021). About the full investigation: The collaborator samples originated in the United States, Italy and Spain and spanned the acute and convalescent phases of COVID-19. Subjects who had been exposed to COVID-19, were actively infected with it, or had recovered from it provided the deeply sampled blood TCRbeta repertoires that made up the dataset. The prospective study material was composed of cDNA or gDNA derived from T cells, B-cell-depleted T cells, or PBMCs. HLA class I and class II types, where available, came from metadata supplied by the sample provider rather than from assay-based typing. The sample metadata nearly always contained a de-identified subject ID, COVID-19 status, age in years and sex. The samples were drawn from two sources: the first 160 participants of the ongoing ImmuneRACE study, and 1,254 subjects contributed by 6 global collaborators. The repertoires were released in a freely available public database meant as a resource for research on the immune response to SARS-CoV-2. What the research found in general, with its limitations: The amount of clinical and demographic metadata varied by source and participant and was provided uncurated.

Collaborating institutions collected whole blood in K2EDTA tubes following their own protocols. For TCRbeta analysis, collaborators shipped samples as frozen whole blood, isolated PBMCs, or DNA extracted from either of those sample types. In the germline V gene (reference sequence), CDR1 corresponds to LNHDA and CDR2 to SQIVND. V is pruned by 3 bases and J by 4 bases, leaving 1 base of the junction without a gene match. There are 13 amino acids in the CDR3, from cysteine to phenylalanine inclusive. The CDR3 DNA has 39 bases and is translated from base 1. This TCR derives from a man aged 55 to 69 with active COVID-19. Sequenced input: peripheral blood. Rearrangement joined TRBV19 to TRBJ1-2, and 8 junctional nucleotides match TRBD1. The CDR3 amino acid sequence is: CASSIGQGYGYTF. The bases read TGTGCCAGTAGTATCGGACAGGGCTATGGCTACACCTTC.